A selection of T cell receptor beta chains follows, all from one sample in a study of blood T cell repertoires in COVID-19. Repertoires were generated with immunoSEQ multiplex PCR, while TCRdb's copy carries only in-frame clones and drops some. The sample shows 140,000 to 150,000 clones, about 87% of them seen only once. Sequenced input: peripheral blood. These TCRs come from a man in his 60s with active or convalescent COVID-19. The CDR3 runs from the conserved cysteine through the conserved F or W. A D gene is named only where the DNA matches it firmly. Size tells how often a clone was seen (once, few, many) or the class of an expanded clone, and some rows leave it out.

NA NA TRBJ2-5 16 TRBV19 CASSIDPRGGWETQYF TGTGCCAGTAGTATAGATCCTCGTGGGGGGTGGGAGACCCAGTACTTC
NA NA TRBJ1-4 13 TRBV27 CASSWAHGEKLFF TGTGCCAGCAGTTGGGCGCATGGCGAAAAACTGTTTTTT
NA few TRBJ1-5 13 TRBV2 CASSEGRRQPQHF TGTGCCAGCAGTGAGGGCAGAAGGCAGCCCCAGCATTTT
TRBD1 NA TRBJ2-7 18 TRBV18 CASSPPGQGASAPYEQYF TGTGCCAGCTCACCACCGGGACAGGGGGCCTCGGCCCCCTACGAGCAGTACTTC
TRBD1 NA TRBJ1-4 15 TRBV7-9 CASSSIPGQNEKLFF TGTGCCAGCAGTTCTATTCCGGGACAGAATGAAAAACTGTTTTTT
TRBD1 NA TRBJ2-7 15 TRBV5-4 CASSLPGQGLYEQYF TGTGCCAGCAGCTTACCGGGACAGGGTTTATACGAGCAGTACTTC
NA NA TRBJ2-1 16 TRBV7-8 CASSLKWGGLGNEQFF TGTGCCAGCAGCTTAAAATGGGGGGGGCTCGGGAATGAGCAGTTCTTC
NA many TRBJ2-2 12 TRBV9 CASSQRGGELFF TGTGCCAGCAGTCAACGAGGCGGGGAGCTGTTTTTT
TRBD2 NA TRBJ2-7 14 TRBV19 CASSKTSGSLFQYF TGTGCCAGTAGCAAGACTAGCGGGAGCCTCTTTCAGTACTTC
NA NA TRBJ2-2 14 TRBV19 CASSPGGHGGELFF TGTGCCAGTAGTCCCGGGGGGCACGGCGGGGAGCTGTTTTTT
NA NA TRBJ1-6 14 TRBV28 CASSPLRGSSPLHF TGTGCCAGCAGCCCCCTCCGCGGGAGTTCACCCCTCCACTTT
NA NA TRBJ1-4 14 TRBV4-2 CASSQGGRNEKLFF TGTGCCAGCAGCCAAGGGGGGCGGAATGAAAAACTGTTTTTT
TRBD2 NA TRBJ2-1 15 TRBV19 CASSIGTSMVNEQFF TGTGCCAGTAGTATCGGGACTAGTATGGTCAATGAGCAGTTCTTC
TRBD1 NA TRBJ2-3 15 TRBV5-1 CASSWGDRETDTQYF TGCGCCAGCAGCTGGGGGGACAGGGAAACAGATACGCAGTATTTT
TRBD1 NA TRBJ1-1 14 TRBV6-5 CASRGPGGKSEAFF TGTGCCAGCAGGGGGCCAGGGGGGAAATCTGAAGCTTTCTTT
NA NA TRBJ1-1 14 TRBV9 CASSVGREGGEAFF TGTGCCAGCAGCGTAGGTCGTGAAGGCGGTGAAGCTTTCTTT
NA NA TRBJ2-3 17 TRBV1 CTSSQGLAGEVADTQYF TGCACCAGCAGCCAGGGACTAGCGGGAGAAGTTGCAGATACGCAGTATTTT
NA NA TRBJ2-4 14 TRBV28 CASSFPQGTNIQYF TGTGCCAGCAGTTTCCCCCAGGGTACCAACATTCAGTACTTC
NA once TRBJ2-5 19 TRBV6-7 CASSYPPWLSGGPGETQYF TGTGCCAGCAGTTACCCACCTTGGCTTTCAGGGGGGCCGGGGGAGACCCAGTACTTC
NA NA TRBJ2-3 13 TRBV7-3 CASSSDSRDTQYF TGTGCCAGCAGCTCGGACAGCCGGGATACGCAGTATTTT
NA NA TRBJ1-5 12 TRBV21-1 CASSSNMEPQHF TGTGCCAGCAGCTCAAACATGGAGCCCCAGCATTTT
NA NA TRBJ2-1 15 TRBV7-3 CASSLEANTYNEQFF TGTGCCAGCAGCTTAGAGGCCAATACCTACAATGAGCAGTTCTTC
TRBD2 NA TRBJ2-1 16 TRBV24-1 CATSDLGTSGRDEQFF TGTGCCACCAGTGATTTGGGTACTAGCGGGAGGGATGAGCAGTTCTTC
NA NA TRBJ1-6 14 TRBV5-1 CASSLDSVNSPLHF TGCGCCAGCAGCTTGGATTCAGTTAATTCACCCCTCCACTTT
NA NA TRBJ1-2 15 TRBV29-1 CSVLRQNGRDYGYTF TGCAGCGTTCTAAGACAGAACGGGCGAGACTATGGCTACACCTTC
TRBD1 NA TRBJ2-2 17 TRBV7-3 CASRWTSGTGNTGELFF TGTGCCAGCAGGTGGACCTCCGGGACAGGGAACACCGGGGAGCTGTTTTTT
NA NA TRBJ2-3 15 TRBV5-1 CASSPGTPSTDTQYF TGCGCCAGCAGCCCGGGGACTCCTAGCACAGATACGCAGTATTTT
TRBD1 NA TRBJ1-3 16 TRBV18 CASSLGTVSSGNTIYF TGTGCCAGCTCCCTCGGGACAGTGAGCTCTGGAAACACCATATATTTT
TRBD2 NA TRBJ2-5 16 TRBV2 CASGGTSGRSEETQYF TGTGCCAGCGGGGGGACTAGCGGGAGATCTGAAGAGACCCAGTACTTC
TRBD1 NA TRBJ1-2 13 TRBV18 CASSETGGVGYTF TGTGCCAGCTCAGAAACAGGGGGCGTTGGCTACACCTTC
TRBD1 NA TRBJ1-2 14 TRBV6-1 CASSERGQGDGYTF TGTGCCAGCAGTGAACGGGGACAGGGAGACGGCTACACCTTC
TRBD2 NA TRBJ2-5 17 TRBV6-1 CASSEAASGRVGETQYF TGTGCCAGCAGTGAAGCGGCTAGCGGGAGGGTGGGAGAGACCCAGTACTTC
NA NA TRBJ2-7 16 TRBV6-4 CASSGLLTGASYEQYF TGTGCCAGCAGTGGCTTACTTACGGGAGCCTCCTACGAGCAGTACTTC
TRBD2 NA TRBJ2-2 17 TRBV2 CASRWTSGRSNTGELFF TGTGCCAGCAGGTGGACTAGCGGGAGATCGAACACCGGGGAGCTGTTTTTT
NA NA TRBJ2-2 15 TRBV5-1 CASSFRGMNTGELFF TGCGCCAGCAGCTTCCGAGGGATGAACACCGGGGAGCTGTTTTTT
TRBD2 NA TRBJ2-3 15 TRBV2 CASSDPSGRARGQYF TGTGCCAGCAGTGACCCCAGCGGGAGGGCCCGTGGGCAGTATTTT
NA NA TRBJ2-6 15 TRBV6-6 CASSYQNSGANVLTF TGTGCCAGCAGTTACCAGAACTCTGGGGCCAACGTCCTGACTTTC